This TCR beta chain was identified in a study of T cells in localized non-small cell lung cancer. Overall study findings and caveats: Uninvolved adjacent lung had more T cell clonality than any other tissue, topping tumor. Turning up in adjacent lung were a median around 50 of the top 100 tumor clones. Density of T cells in blood, when higher, went with longer overall survival. Because researchers sequenced only one region of the tumor, heterogeneity is still possible.

To note about this clone: Its antigen remains unknown.

The table came from immunoSEQ multiplex PCR; TCRdb's copy has only in-frame clones and leaves some out. The sample has 64,000 or so clones, roughly 90% seen once; the top ten hold 1.5% to 2%. The V gene end was trimmed by 0 bases and the J gene end by 5 bases; junction bases not matched to a gene: 5. The CDR3 totals 16 residues. Germline V gene sequence: CDR1 MNHEY, CDR2 SMNVEV (reference sequence). The V gene is TRBV27, the J gene TRBJ2-2, with 8 bases aligning to TRBD2. The specimen comprised peripheral blood, sampled before any cancer treatment. The TCR originated in a woman aged 35-70 years with stage I lung adenocarcinoma. The CDR3 loop reads CASSLSRASGTGELFF. The CDR3 DNA is TGTGCCAGCAGTTTATCTCGGGCTAGCGGGACCGGGGAGCTGTTTTTT.